This note documents a single T cell receptor (beta chain) sequence. Original processing methods: By means of reference gene primer amplification, nucleated cell counts were estimated. TCRdb keeps only in-frame clones here, not all; method: immunoSEQ multiplex PCR. V and J calls and clone size follow that table, whereas D and trimming were derived from the DNA. The sample lists 200,000 or so clones; 84% were seen once. Trimming left V 3 bases short and J 1 base short, with 6 bases between. The CDR3 has 12 amino acids. The germline CDR1 and CDR2 sequences are GTSNPN and SVGIG (reference sequence). During active infection, Seattle patients enrolled and were then monitored through disease. These data are taken from a study of blood T cell repertoires in COVID-19. Turning to the study itself: The United States, Italy and Spain provided the acute and convalescent COVID-19 samples.

The chain couples TRBV30 to TRBJ2-5; a weak D match, TRBD2 (6 bases). Material for sequencing was peripheral blood. This clonotype was sampled from a woman older than 75 with COVID-19, enrolled during active disease. The CDR3 DNA is TGTGCCTGGAGGACTAGCCAAGAGACCCAGTACTTC. Translation gives CAWRTSQETQYF.